This T cell receptor (beta chain) derives from a study of CD8 T cells in ankylosing spondylitis (dated by TCRdb to the late 2010s). For the wider study: To find TCR variants linked to disease, the study profiled T cell receptor beta repertoires in ankylosing spondylitis patients and healthy donors. Peripheral blood was sampled, and synovial fluid was additionally collected from ankylosing spondylitis patients. The whole study cohort included over a hundred healthy donors and about two dozen ankylosing spondylitis patients.

Findings and caveats that apply to the study as a whole: The disease-linked clones had a CD8+ phenotype and were found at relatively low frequencies in peripheral blood. Blood from ankylosing spondylitis patients appeared to be characterized by a TCR beta motif composed of eight highly homologous amino acid variants. Some of the motif variants had been reported before in the synovial fluid and blood of reactive arthritis patients, a finding that suggests common disease-initiation mechanisms. Significant enrichment of the disease-linked clones was reported in matched synovial fluid samples from ankylosing spondylitis patients.

Sequencing took place on an Illumina HiSeq 2500. TCR beta libraries were prepared by quantitative 5'-RACE with molecular barcodes. Regarding the original processing steps: A new computational method based on a probabilistic model of VDJ rearrangement was used to identify disease-linked TCR variants. The raw public data were reprocessed by TCRdb itself: fastp quality trimming at Q25, MiXCR clonotype calling, in-frame beta chains only. Rows with one shared CDR3 protein collapse into an entry with the most common genes and DNA. None of the V and J calls come from the authors' own analysis; TCRdb made them. Recorded for this sample are 650,000 to 800,000 distinct CDR3 sequences; 19% of them occurred a single time. In total, the top ten clones hold 15% to 20% of the sample. A word on this clonotype: The specificity of this receptor is unknown. No base qualities exist here, and no much larger clone lies one base off it.

Deletion took 6 bases off V and 6 bases off J, with a span of 12 bases between the germline ends. The CDR3, cysteine through phenylalanine, is 13 amino acids long. Of the read, only the CDR3 DNA is kept; its 39 bases are in frame from base 1. The V and J genes are TRBV12-3 or TRBV12-4 and TRBJ1-5, with the D gene too uncertain to name. This receptor was taken from a male donor with ankylosing spondylitis. Sequences were obtained from blood, either unsorted or a sorted T cell fraction (not recorded which). The CDR3 amino acid sequence is: CASSVGKIQPQHF. The base sequence is TGTGCCAGCAGCGTAGGGAAAATTCAGCCCCAGCATTTT.